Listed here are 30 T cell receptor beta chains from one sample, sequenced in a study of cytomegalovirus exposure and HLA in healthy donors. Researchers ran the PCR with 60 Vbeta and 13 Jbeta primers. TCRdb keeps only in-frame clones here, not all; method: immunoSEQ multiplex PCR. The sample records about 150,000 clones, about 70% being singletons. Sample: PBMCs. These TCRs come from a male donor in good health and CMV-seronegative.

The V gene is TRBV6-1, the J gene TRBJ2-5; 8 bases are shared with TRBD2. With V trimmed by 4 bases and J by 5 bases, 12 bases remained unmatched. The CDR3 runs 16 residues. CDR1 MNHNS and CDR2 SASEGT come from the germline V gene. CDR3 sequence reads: CASSVASGGIRETQYF. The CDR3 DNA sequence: TGTGCCAGCAGTGTGGCGAGCGGGGGTATCAGGGAGACCCAGTACTTC.

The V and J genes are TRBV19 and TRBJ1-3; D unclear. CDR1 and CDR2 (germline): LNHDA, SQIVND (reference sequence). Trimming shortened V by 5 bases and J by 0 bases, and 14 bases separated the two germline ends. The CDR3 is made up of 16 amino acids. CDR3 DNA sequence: TGTGCCAGTAGTGTCGGCGGAGCGGGCTCTGGAAACACCATATATTTT. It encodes CASSVGGAGSGNTIYF.

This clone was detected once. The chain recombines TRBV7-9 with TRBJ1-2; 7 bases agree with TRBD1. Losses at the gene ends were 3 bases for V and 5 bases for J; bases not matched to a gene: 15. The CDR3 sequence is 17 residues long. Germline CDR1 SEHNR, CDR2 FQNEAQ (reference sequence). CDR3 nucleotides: TGTGCCAGCAGCTTGATGGAAACAGTGACAGGGAAATATGGCTACACCTTC. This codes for CASSLMETVTGKYGYTF.

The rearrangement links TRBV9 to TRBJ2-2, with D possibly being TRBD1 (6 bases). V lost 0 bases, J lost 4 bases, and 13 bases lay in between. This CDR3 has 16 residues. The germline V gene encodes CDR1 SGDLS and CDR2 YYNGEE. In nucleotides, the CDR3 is TGTGCCAGCAGCGTAGCTTGGGACACCCTCACCGGGGAGCTGTTTTTT. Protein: CASSVAWDTLTGELFF.

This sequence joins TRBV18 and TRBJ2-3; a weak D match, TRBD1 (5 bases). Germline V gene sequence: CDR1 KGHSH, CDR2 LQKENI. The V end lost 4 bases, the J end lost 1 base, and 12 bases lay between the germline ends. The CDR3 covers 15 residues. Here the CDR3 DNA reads TGTGCCAGCTCACGATCGACAGACCGCACAGATACGCAGTATTTT. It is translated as CASSRSTDRTDTQYF. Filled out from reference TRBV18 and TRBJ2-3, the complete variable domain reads NAGVMQNPRHLVRRRGQEARLRCSPMKGHSHVYWYRQLPEEGLKFMVYLQKENIIDESGMPKERFSAEFPKEGPSILRIQQVVRGDSAAYFCASSRSTDRTDTQYFGPGTRLTVL.

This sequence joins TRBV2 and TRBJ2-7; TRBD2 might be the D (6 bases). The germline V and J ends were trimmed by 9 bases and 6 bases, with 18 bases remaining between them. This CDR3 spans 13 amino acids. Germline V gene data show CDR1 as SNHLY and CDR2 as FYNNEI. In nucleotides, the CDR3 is TGTGCCAGTCAACGGGACTGGAAGGCCGAGCAGTACTTC. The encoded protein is CASQRDWKAEQYF.

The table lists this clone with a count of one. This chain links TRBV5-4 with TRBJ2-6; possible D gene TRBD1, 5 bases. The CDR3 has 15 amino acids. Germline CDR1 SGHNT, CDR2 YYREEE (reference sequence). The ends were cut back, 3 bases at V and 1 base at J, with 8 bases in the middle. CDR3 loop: CASSYQGSGANVLTF. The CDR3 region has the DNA TGTGCCAGCAGCTACCAGGGATCTGGGGCCAACGTCCTGACTTTC.

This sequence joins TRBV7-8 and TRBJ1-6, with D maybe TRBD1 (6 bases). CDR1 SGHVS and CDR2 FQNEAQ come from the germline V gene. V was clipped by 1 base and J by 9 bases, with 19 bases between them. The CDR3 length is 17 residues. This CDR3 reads CASSLVSGAQGGSPLHF. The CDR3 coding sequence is TGTGCCAGCAGCTTAGTCTCTGGGGCACAGGGTGGTTCACCCCTCCACTTT.

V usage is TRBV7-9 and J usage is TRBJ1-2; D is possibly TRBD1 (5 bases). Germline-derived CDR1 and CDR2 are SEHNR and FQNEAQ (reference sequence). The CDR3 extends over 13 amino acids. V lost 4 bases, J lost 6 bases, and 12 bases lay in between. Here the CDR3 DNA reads TGTGCCAGCAGCTCTCAGGGAATTCATGGCTACACCTTC. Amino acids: CASSSQGIHGYTF.

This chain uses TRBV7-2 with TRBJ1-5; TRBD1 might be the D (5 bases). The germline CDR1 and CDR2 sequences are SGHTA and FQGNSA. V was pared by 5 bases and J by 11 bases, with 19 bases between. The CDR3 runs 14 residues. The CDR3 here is CASSLQGPVVAQHF. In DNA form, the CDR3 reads TGTGCCAGCAGCCTCCAGGGTCCGGTGGTAGCCCAGCATTTT. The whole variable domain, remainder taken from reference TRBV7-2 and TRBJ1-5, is GAGVSQSPSNKVTEKGKDVELRCDPISGHTALYWYRQSLGQGLEFLIYFQGNSAPDKSGLPSDRFSAERTGGSVSTLTIQRTQQEDSAVYLCASSLQGPVVAQHFGDGTRLSIL.

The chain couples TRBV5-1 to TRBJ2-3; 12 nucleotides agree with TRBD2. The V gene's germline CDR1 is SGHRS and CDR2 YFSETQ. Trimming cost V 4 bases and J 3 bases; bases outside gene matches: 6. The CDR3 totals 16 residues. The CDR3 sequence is CASSPLTSGGTDTQYF. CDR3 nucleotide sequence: TGCGCCAGCAGCCCCCTGACTAGCGGGGGAACAGATACGCAGTATTTT.

In DNA form, the CDR3 reads TGTGCCAGCAGCTTAGCCTCGGGAGTAGGGGCTGGAAACACCATATATTTT. It translates to CASSLASGVGAGNTIYF. This chain joins TRBV7-9 and TRBJ1-3; D perhaps matches TRBD1 (5 bases). Trimming took off 0 bases at V and 2 bases at J, with 14 bases between the two ends. The germline gives CDR1 SEHNR, CDR2 FQNEAQ (reference sequence). The CDR3 covers 17 residues.

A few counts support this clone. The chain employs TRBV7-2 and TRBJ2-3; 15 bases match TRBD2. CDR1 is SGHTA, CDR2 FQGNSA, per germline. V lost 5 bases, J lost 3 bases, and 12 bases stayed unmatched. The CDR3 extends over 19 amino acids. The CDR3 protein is CASSRTSGGAVSSTDTQYF. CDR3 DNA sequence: TGTGCCAGCAGCCGGACTAGCGGGGGGGCCGTTAGTTCGACAGATACGCAGTATTTT.

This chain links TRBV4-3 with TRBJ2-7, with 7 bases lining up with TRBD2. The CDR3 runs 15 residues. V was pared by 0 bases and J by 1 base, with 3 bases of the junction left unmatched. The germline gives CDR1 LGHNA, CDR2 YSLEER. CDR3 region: CASSQDWRGSYEQYF. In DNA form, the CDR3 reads TGCGCCAGCAGCCAAGATTGGCGGGGGTCCTACGAGCAGTACTTC.

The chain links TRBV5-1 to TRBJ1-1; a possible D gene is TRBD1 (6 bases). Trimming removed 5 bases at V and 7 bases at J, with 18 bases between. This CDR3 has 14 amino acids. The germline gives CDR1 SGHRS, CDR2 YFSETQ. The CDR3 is CASRRTTGNYEAFF. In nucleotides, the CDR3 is TGCGCCAGCAGGAGAACCACAGGGAACTATGAAGCTTTCTTT.

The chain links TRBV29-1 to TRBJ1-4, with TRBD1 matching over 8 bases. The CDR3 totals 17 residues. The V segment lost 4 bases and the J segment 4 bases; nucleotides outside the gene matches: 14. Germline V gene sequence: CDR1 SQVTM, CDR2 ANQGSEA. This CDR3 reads CSVGMDWLDRDNEKLFF. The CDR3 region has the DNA TGCAGCGTTGGCATGGATTGGTTGGACAGGGATAATGAAAAACTGTTTTTT.

The CDR3 loop reads CASSIGTGASGNTIYF. CDR3 DNA: TGTGCCAGCAGCATTGGGACAGGGGCCTCTGGAAACACCATATATTTT. The chain links TRBV7-2 to TRBJ1-3; TRBD1 agrees at 10 bases. There are 16 residues in the CDR3. V was clipped by 5 bases and J by 0 bases; unmatched bases: 4. The germline V gene has CDR1 SGHTA and CDR2 FQGNSA.

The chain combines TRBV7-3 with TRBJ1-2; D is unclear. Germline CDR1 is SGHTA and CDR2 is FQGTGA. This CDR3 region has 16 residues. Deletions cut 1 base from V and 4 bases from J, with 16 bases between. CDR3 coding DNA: TGTGCCAGCAGCTTAAATTCAGGCAGTCTCTCCTATGGCTACACCTTC. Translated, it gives CASSLNSGSLSYGYTF.

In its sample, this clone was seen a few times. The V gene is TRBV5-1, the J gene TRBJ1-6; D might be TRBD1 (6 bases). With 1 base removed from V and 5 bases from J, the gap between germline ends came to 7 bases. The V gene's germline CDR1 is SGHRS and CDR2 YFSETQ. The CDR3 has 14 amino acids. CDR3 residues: CASSLYRDNSPLHF. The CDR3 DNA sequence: TGCGCCAGCAGCTTGTACAGGGATAATTCACCCCTCCACTTT.

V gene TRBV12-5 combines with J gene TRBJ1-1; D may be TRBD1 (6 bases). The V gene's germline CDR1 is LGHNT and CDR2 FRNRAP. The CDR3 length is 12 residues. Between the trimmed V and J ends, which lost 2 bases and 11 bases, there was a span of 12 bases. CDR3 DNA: TGTGCTAGTGGTTTGCCCCGACAGGAGGCTTTCTTT. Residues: CASGLPRQEAFF.

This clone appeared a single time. The CDR3 DNA is TGTGCCAGCCACCTCCCCGGACAGGGCTATGGCTACACCTTC. Translated: CASHLPGQGYGYTF. This chain links TRBV2 with TRBJ1-2; 8 positions agree with TRBD1. The CDR3 covers 14 residues. Germline V gene sequence: CDR1 SNHLY, CDR2 FYNNEI. V shed 8 bases, J shed 4 bases, and the junction held 9 bases outside the gene matches.

CDR3: CASSSGQVRYSPLHF. The CDR3 coding sequence is TGTGCCAGCAGTTCGGGACAGGTCAGGTATTCACCCCTCCACTTT. The chain combines TRBV2 with TRBJ1-6, with 8 bases that match TRBD1. The CDR3 loop spans 15 amino acids. J was trimmed by 8 bases and V by 5 bases; bases with no gene match: 8. CDR1 and CDR2 (germline): SNHLY, FYNNEI.

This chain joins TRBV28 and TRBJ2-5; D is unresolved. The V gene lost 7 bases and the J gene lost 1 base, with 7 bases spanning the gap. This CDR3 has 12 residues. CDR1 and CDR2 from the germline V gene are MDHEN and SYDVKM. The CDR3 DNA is TGTGCCAGCAATAATCTCCAAGAGACCCAGTACTTC. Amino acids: CASNNLQETQYF.

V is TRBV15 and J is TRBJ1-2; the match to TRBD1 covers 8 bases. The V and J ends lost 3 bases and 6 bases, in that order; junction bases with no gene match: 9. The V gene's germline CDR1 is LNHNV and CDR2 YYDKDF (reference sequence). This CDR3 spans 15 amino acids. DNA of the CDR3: TGTGCCACCAGCAGCAGCACAGGGGGATGGAATGGCTACACCTTC. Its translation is CATSSSTGGWNGYTF.

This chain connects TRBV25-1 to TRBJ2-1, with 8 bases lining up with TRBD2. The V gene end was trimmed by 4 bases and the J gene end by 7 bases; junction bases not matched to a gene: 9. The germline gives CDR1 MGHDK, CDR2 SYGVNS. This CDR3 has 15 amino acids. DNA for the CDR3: TGTGCCAGCAGTGGCCGGGTAGCGGGAAAGAATGAGCAGTTCTTC. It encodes CASSGRVAGKNEQFF.

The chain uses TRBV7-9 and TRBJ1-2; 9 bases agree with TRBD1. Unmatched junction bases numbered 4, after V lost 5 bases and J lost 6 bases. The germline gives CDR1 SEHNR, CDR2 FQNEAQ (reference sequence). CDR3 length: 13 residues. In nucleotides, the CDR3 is TGTGCCAGCAGCCCGGGACAGGGTGATGGCTACACCTTC. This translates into CASSPGQGDGYTF.

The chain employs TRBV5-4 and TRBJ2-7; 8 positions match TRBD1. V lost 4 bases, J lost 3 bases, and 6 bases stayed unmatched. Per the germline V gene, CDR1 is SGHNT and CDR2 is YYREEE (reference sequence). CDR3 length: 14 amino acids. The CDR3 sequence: CASSSDRGSYEQYF. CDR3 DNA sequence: TGTGCCAGCAGCAGCGACAGGGGCAGCTACGAGCAGTACTTC.

The DNA for the CDR3 is TGTGCCAGCAGTCATCGGGACAGGGCGCGTTACGAGCAGTACTTC. Translating it yields CASSHRDRARYEQYF. This sequence joins TRBV7-3 and TRBJ2-7; 9 bases fit TRBD1. V was clipped by 6 bases and J by 4 bases; unmatched bases: 10. This CDR3 contains 15 residues. The germline CDR1 and CDR2 sequences are SGHTA and FQGTGA.

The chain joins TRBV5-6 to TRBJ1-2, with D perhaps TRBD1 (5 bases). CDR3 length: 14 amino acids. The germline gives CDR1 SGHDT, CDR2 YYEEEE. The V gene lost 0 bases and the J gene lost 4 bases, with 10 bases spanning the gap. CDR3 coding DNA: TGTGCCAGCAGCTTGGGACAGATTCTCTATGGCTACACCTTC. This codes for CASSLGQILYGYTF.

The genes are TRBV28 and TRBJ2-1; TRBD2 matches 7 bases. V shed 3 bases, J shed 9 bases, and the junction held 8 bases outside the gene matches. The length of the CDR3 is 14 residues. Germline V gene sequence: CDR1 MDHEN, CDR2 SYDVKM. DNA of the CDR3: TGTGCCAGCAGTTTTGGGGGGGATCTGAGTGAGCAGTTCTTC. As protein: CASSFGGDLSEQFF.